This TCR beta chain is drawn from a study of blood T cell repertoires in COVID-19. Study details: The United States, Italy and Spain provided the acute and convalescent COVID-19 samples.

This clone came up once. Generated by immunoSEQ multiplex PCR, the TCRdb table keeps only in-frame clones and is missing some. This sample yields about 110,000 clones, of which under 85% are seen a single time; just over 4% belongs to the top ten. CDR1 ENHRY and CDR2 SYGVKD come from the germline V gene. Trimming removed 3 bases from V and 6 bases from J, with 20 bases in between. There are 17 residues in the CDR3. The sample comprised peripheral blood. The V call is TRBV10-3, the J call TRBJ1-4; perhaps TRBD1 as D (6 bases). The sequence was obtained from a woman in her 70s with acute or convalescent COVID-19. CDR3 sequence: CAISDSTAGGGYEKLFF. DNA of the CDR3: TGTGCCATCAGTGACTCAACCGCGGGGGGCGGGTATGAAAAACTGTTTTTT.